The source of this TCR beta chain is a study of identical twins. Template switching, a step in the protocol, added a universal primer site, and cDNA carried unique molecular identifiers. TCRdb re-analysed the 5' RACE reads in MiXCR, keeping a single row per CDR3 protein. The data contain 200,000 to 300,000 distinct CDR3 sequences, roughly 10% of them seen just once; the ten biggest clones take up about 9.1%. This clonotype has only a few counts. The TCR was taken from a man aged 45-65 years in good health. The sequencing input was memory T cells sorted from blood.

Here the CDR3 reads CSAKDTEYQPQHF. The CDR3 coding sequence is TGCAGTGCGAAGGATACAGAGTATCAGCCCCAGCATTTT. The rearrangement uses TRBV20-1 and TRBJ1-5; no firm D call. Germline lookup yields CDR1 DFQATT and CDR2 SNEGSKA (reference sequence). With 6 bases removed from V and 5 bases from J, the gap between germline ends came to 14 bases. The CDR3 consists of 13 residues.